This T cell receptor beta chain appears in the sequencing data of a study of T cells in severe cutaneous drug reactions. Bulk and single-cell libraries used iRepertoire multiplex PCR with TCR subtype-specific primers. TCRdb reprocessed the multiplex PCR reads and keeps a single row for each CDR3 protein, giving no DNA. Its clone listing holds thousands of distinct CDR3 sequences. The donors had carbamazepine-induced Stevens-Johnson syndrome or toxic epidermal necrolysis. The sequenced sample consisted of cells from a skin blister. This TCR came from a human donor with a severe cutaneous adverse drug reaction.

The CDR3 loop reads CASSSRANTEAFF. V gene TRBV5-4 combines with J gene TRBJ1-1. There are 13 residues in the CDR3. CDR1 SGHNT and CDR2 YYREEE come from the germline V gene (reference sequence). The full variable domain, with the rest looked up from reference TRBV5-4 and TRBJ1-1, is ETGVTQSPTHLIKTRGQQVTLRCSSQSGHNTVSWYQQALGQGPQFIFQYYREEENGRGNFPPRFSGLQFPNYSSELNVNALELDDSALYLCASSSRANTEAFFGQGTRLTVV.